This entry is about one T cell receptor beta chain. This sample stems from a study of blood T cell repertoires in COVID-19. Study at large: Acute and convalescent COVID-19 specimens originated in the United States, Italy and Spain.

Per germline, CDR1 SEHNR and CDR2 FQNEAQ (reference sequence). The CDR3 is made up of 14 amino acids. Unmatched junction bases numbered 2, after V lost 3 bases and J lost 5 bases. TCRdb's copy holds only in-frame clones and misses some; the assay was immunoSEQ multiplex PCR. The data contain over 20,000 clones, approximately 86% of them singletons. Material: peripheral blood. This TCR came from a man in his 70s with acute or convalescent COVID-19. The chain combines TRBV7-9 with TRBJ2-5, with 11 bases lining up with TRBD2. CDR3 coding DNA: TGTGCCAGCAGCTTGCTAGCGGGAGGTGAGACCCAGTACTTC. It specifies CASSLLAGGETQYF. Filled out from reference TRBV7-9 and TRBJ2-5, the complete variable domain reads DTGVSQNPRHKITKRGQNVTFRCDPISEHNRLYWYRQTLGQGPEFLTYFQNEAQLEKSRLLSDRFSAERPKGSFSTLEIQRTEQGDSAMYLCASSLLAGGETQYFGPGTRLLVL.